Included here is one T cell receptor (beta chain) sequence, with context. Its cognate antigen has yet to be identified. Nothing much larger sits one base from this clone, and base qualities are not available. In Seattle, one collaborating source enrolled patients while the infection was active and tracked those patients longitudinally over the course of disease. Each collaborating institution followed its own protocols to collect whole blood in K2EDTA tubes. Collaborator samples were shipped for TCRbeta analysis as frozen whole blood, isolated PBMCs, or DNA extracted from either sample type. The data are from a study of blood T cell repertoires in COVID-19 (TCRdb year 2020). Study-wide context: Samples from collaborators originated in the United States, Italy and Spain and spanned both the acute and convalescent phases of COVID-19. The prospective study material was composed of cDNA or gDNA derived from T cells, B-cell-depleted T cells, or PBMCs. Deeply sampled blood TCRbeta repertoires from subjects exposed to, actively infected with, or recovered from COVID-19 were included in the dataset. The repertoires were released in a freely available public database intended as a resource for research on the immune response to SARS-CoV-2. Samples came from the ongoing ImmuneRACE study (first 160 participants) plus 1,254 subjects from 6 global collaborators. A de-identified subject ID, COVID-19 status, age in years and sex were almost always included in the sample metadata. Where HLA class I and class II types were available, the types were taken from metadata supplied by the sample provider, not from assay-based typing. Study-wide findings and limitations: How much clinical and demographic metadata was included differed by source and by participant, and the metadata was provided uncurated.

The CDR3, from cysteine to phenylalanine, totals 13 residues. CDR3 DNA is the only sequence kept; it has 39 bases, read in frame from the first base. CDR1 MNHEY and CDR2 SVGAGI are derived from the germline V gene. V is shortened by 6 bases, J by 5 bases, and the region joining them spans 13 bases. The immunoSEQ Assay, a bias-controlled multiplex PCR, was used to amplify TCRbeta CDR3 regions from genomic DNA. As for the authors' bioinformatics: The number of nucleated cells in each sample was estimated from the amplification of reference gene primers within the assay. To quantify the absolute abundance of each unique TCRbeta CDR3 rearrangement, sequence reads were collapsed and filtered. For each sample, productive Simpson clonality was calculated by taking the square root of Simpson's diversity index across productive rearrangements. In TCRdb, the immuneACCESS table is reduced to in-frame sequences with V and J assigned. These tables do not hold every clone; where another copy was compared, an unresolved V gene accounts for under half, and the others remain unexplained. The V and J calls and clone size come from that table; D and trimming were worked out from the DNA. The sample table contains 98,000 or so clones; only one count was recorded for around 90% of them. The ten most abundant clones make up about 5.5% of the sample.

The clonotype originates from a man aged 55 to 70 with COVID-19, enrolled during active disease. The chain uses TRBV6-5 and TRBJ1-2, with a tentative D gene TRBD1 over 6 matching bases. Sequenced sample: peripheral blood. The bases are TGTGCCAGCAGGGATGACAGGTCGTATGGCTACACCTTC. Protein translation: CASRDDRSYGYTF.